This entry lists 30 T cell receptor beta chains sequenced from one sample in a study of T cells in Graves' hyperthyroidism and ophthalmopathy (dated by TCRdb to between 2018 and 2021). The library was made by multiplex PCR. For sequencing, an Illumina HiSeq 2000 was employed. TCR beta CDR3 regions were amplified from RNA transcripts. The TCR CDR3 was subjected to a first round of RT-PCR using the HTBI primer set and the Qiagen OneStep RT-PCR kit. TCRdb took the public reads, trimmed them with fastp at Q25, ran MiXCR for clone calling and kept in-frame beta chains. Identical CDR3 proteins give one entry, which carries the most common genes and DNA. The sample has fewer than 350,000 distinct CDR3 sequences on record, approximately 14% of them singletons. The ten most abundant clones make up roughly 7.9% of the sample. What was sequenced was blood. Receptors originate from a middle-aged woman with Graves' hyperthyroidism.

The chain uses TRBV28 and TRBJ2-5; 7 bases are shared with TRBD1. CDR3 length equals 15 residues. Trimming removed 6 bases from V and 2 bases from J; junction bases left unmatched: 9. Germline loops: CDR1 MDHEN, CDR2 SYDVKM. The CDR3 region has the DNA TGTGCCAGCAGCCCGCCGGGACAGCTACAAGAGACCCAGTACTTC. This gives the protein CASSPPGQLQETQYF.

This clonotype was counted many times. J is TRBJ2-7 and V is TRBV2; D perhaps matches TRBD1 (5 bases). V lost 10 bases, J lost 2 bases, and 12 bases lay in between. The CDR3 consists of 12 residues. Germline V lookup: CDR1 SNHLY, CDR2 FYNNEI. The CDR3 spells CATMRTTYEQYF. The CDR3 region has the DNA TGTGCCACCATGCGGACAACCTACGAGCAGTACTTC.

In its sample, this clonotype was seen many times. The chain employs TRBV24-1 and TRBJ2-5; 8 bases match TRBD2. Germline trimming cut 9 bases from V and 3 bases from J; bases unmatched to any gene: 8. This CDR3 has 14 amino acids. Germline V CDR1 and CDR2: KGHDR, SFDVKD. CDR3: CATAGGGTEETQYF. The CDR3 region has the DNA TGTGCCACCGCCGGCGGGGGGACGGAAGAGACCCAGTACTTC.

This clonotype was seen a few times. The genes are TRBV12-5 and TRBJ1-6; D gene ambiguous. In germline, CDR1 is LGHNT, CDR2 FRNRAP. The CDR3 is 16 amino acids. The ends were cut back, 1 base at V and 6 bases at J, with 13 bases in the middle. The CDR3 here is CASGLANPNGNSPLHF. CDR3 coding DNA: TGTGCTAGTGGTTTGGCGAACCCAAATGGTAATTCACCCCTCCACTTT.

The J gene is TRBJ2-7, the V gene TRBV20-1; 8 nucleotides agree with TRBD2. This CDR3 spans 16 amino acids. Germline loops: CDR1 DFQATT, CDR2 SNEGSKA (reference sequence). V dropped 1 base and J dropped 4; count of bases not matched to a gene: 12. The DNA of the CDR3 is TGCAGTGCTAGAGGAGTCAAGGCTAGCGGGTTATACGAGCAGTACTTC. Its protein is CSARGVKASGLYEQYF.

This clonotype turned up a few times. The rearrangement joins TRBV18 to TRBJ1-1, with 7 bases fitting TRBD1. The J segment lost 5 bases and the V segment lost 3 bases, leaving 12 bases of the junction unmatched. The CDR3 spans 16 residues. Germline V gene lookup returns CDR1 KGHSH and CDR2 LQKENI. CDR3 nucleotides: TGTGCCAGCTCACCCCCCCCCACAGGGGTGGGAACTGAAGCTTTCTTT. This gives the protein CASSPPPTGVGTEAFF.

This clonotype has a handful of counts. V gene TRBV6-1 combines with J gene TRBJ2-1, with 7 nucleotides matching TRBD2. There are 13 residues in the CDR3. V shed 6 bases, J shed 8 bases, and the junction held 7 bases outside the gene matches. Germline CDR1 is MNHNS and CDR2 is SASEGT. Here the CDR3 reads CASRIGGRDEQFF. CDR3 bases: TGTGCCAGCAGGATTGGGGGGAGGGATGAGCAGTTCTTC.

This clonotype was counted at least ten times. J is TRBJ1-2 and V is TRBV9; 8 positions agree with TRBD1. CDR3 length: 15 residues. V shed 4 bases and J 4 bases; nucleotides not matched to a gene: 9. The germline V gene encodes CDR1 SGDLS and CDR2 YYNGEE. The CDR3, as DNA: TGTGCCAGCAGCCTCGCCGGGACAGGATTCTATGGCTACACCTTC. Encoded protein: CASSLAGTGFYGYTF.

The chain uses TRBV6-1 and TRBJ2-3, with D perhaps TRBD2 (6 bases). V gave up 6 bases and J gave up 0 bases, with 13 bases separating them. The CDR3 is 15 amino acids. The V gene's germline CDR1 is MNHNS and CDR2 SASEGT. CDR3 loop: CASSPSSASTDTQYF. CDR3 bases: TGTGCCAGCAGCCCGTCTAGCGCTAGCACAGATACGCAGTATTTT.

This clonotype was seen many times. The chain uses TRBV10-3 and TRBJ2-7; 8 nucleotides line up with TRBD2. CDR3 length: 15 amino acids. V gave up 2 bases and J gave up 1 base; unmatched junction bases: 4. The V gene's germline CDR1 is ENHRY and CDR2 SYGVKD. CDR3 in amino acids: CAISEALAVSYEQYF. The DNA for the CDR3 is TGTGCCATCAGTGAGGCACTAGCGGTATCCTACGAGCAGTACTTC.

The chain carries TRBV6-2 or TRBV6-3 and TRBJ1-4; a weak D match, TRBD1 (5 bases). This CDR3 has 13 amino acids. CDR1 and CDR2 from the germline V gene are MNHEY and SVGEGT. Trimming took off 2 bases at V and 11 bases at J, with 12 bases between the two ends. In DNA form, the CDR3 reads TGTGCCAGCAGTTACCGCGGGGCCGATAAACTGTTTTTT. Protein: CASSYRGADKLFF.

This clonotype was seen repeatedly, ten times or more. The V gene is TRBV20-1, the J gene TRBJ2-1, with D possibly TRBD2 on 5 matching bases. The V gene lost 4 bases and the J gene lost 0 bases, with 10 bases spanning the gap. There are 14 residues in the CDR3. The germline V gene has CDR1 DFQATT and CDR2 SNEGSKA (reference sequence). This chain's CDR3 is CSAIPGISYNEQFF. CDR3 nucleotide sequence: TGCAGTGCTATCCCGGGAATCTCCTACAATGAGCAGTTCTTC.

This chain links TRBV3-1 with TRBJ2-7; D perhaps matches TRBD2 (6 bases). Looked up from germline, CDR1 is LGHDT and CDR2 is YNNKEL (reference sequence). Trimming pared 4 bases from V and 0 bases from J, leaving 13 bases between. The CDR3 is 15 amino acids. The CDR3 DNA reads as TGTGCCAGCAGCCCTCCCGGGGGAAGCTCCTACGAGCAGTACTTC. Translated, it gives CASSPPGGSSYEQYF.

This clonotype has at least ten counts. The J gene is TRBJ1-6, the V gene TRBV20-1; D is undetermined. Trimming removed 8 bases from V and 7 bases from J, with 15 bases in between. Germline V gene sequence: CDR1 DFQATT, CDR2 SNEGSKA (reference sequence). CDR3 length: 13 amino acids. The CDR3 reads CSPLRDTNSPLHF. The DNA for the CDR3 is TGCAGTCCCCTGAGAGACACCAATTCACCCCTCCACTTT.

This clonotype was observed at least ten times. The V and J genes are TRBV6-1 and TRBJ1-2; D is uncertain. The V gene's germline CDR1 is MNHNS and CDR2 SASEGT. The CDR3 is 12 amino acids. V lost 4 bases and J 7 bases, leaving 10 bases between the germline ends. The CDR3 nucleotides read TGTGCCAGCAGTGGGGAATGGGGTGGCTACACCTTC. Its protein is CASSGEWGGYTF.

This clonotype was observed many times. The rearrangement links TRBV7-9 to TRBJ2-1; no reliable D call. This CDR3 has 11 residues. Germline V gene sequence: CDR1 SEHNR, CDR2 FQNEAQ (reference sequence). The ends were cut back, 11 bases at V and 9 bases at J, with 14 bases in the middle. The CDR3 DNA reads TGTGCCTCGACTCCTGGGGTTGAGCAGTTCTTC. Translated, it gives CASTPGVEQFF.

This clonotype was observed at least ten times. The chain uses TRBV29-1 and TRBJ2-3; 7 bases line up with TRBD2. The germline gives CDR1 SQVTM, CDR2 ANQGSEA. The junction had 9 bases not matched to a gene; V was cut back by 7 bases and J by 2 bases. This CDR3 is 14 amino acids long. This CDR3 is CSAGGRFITDTQYF. The CDR3, as DNA: TGCAGCGCGGGGGGACGGTTTATCACAGATACGCAGTATTTT.

There are many counts of this clonotype. V is TRBV20-1 and J is TRBJ1-1, with D uncertain. V lost 5 bases, J lost 7 bases, and 14 bases lay in between. The length of the CDR3 is 12 residues. Germline CDR1 and CDR2: DFQATT and SNEGSKA (reference sequence). In nucleotides, the CDR3 is TGCAGTGCTTCCCGGACGGAAGATGAAGCTTTCTTT. It specifies CSASRTEDEAFF.

The chain combines TRBV28 with TRBJ2-7; possibly TRBD1 or TRBD2 for D (5 bases each). Germline CDR1 is MDHEN and CDR2 is SYDVKM. The CDR3 consists of 11 residues. Trimming removed 8 bases from V and 7 bases from J, with 12 bases in between. CDR3 loop: CASRDPLEQYF. CDR3 coding DNA: TGTGCCAGCCGGGACCCTTTGGAGCAGTACTTC. The full variable domain, in which reference TRBV28 and TRBJ2-7 provide the parts outside the CDR3, is DVKVTQSSRYLVKRTGEKVFLECVQDMDHENMFWYRQDPGLGLRLIYFSYDVKMKEKGDIPEGYSVSREKKERFSLILESASTNQTSMYLCASRDPLEQYFGPGTRLTVT.

The chain is built from TRBV2 and TRBJ2-4; 8 bases line up with TRBD1. Germline V gene lookup returns CDR1 SNHLY and CDR2 FYNNEI. The CDR3 is 15 residues long. Unmatched junction bases numbered 11, after V lost 4 bases and J lost 9 bases. CDR3 loop: CASSGGTGGGRIQYF. The CDR3 DNA reads TGTGCCAGCAGTGGGGGGACAGGAGGTGGTCGCATTCAGTACTTC.

The V and J genes are TRBV7-9 and TRBJ2-7, with D tentatively TRBD2 (5 bases). CDR3 length equals 15 residues. V dropped 5 bases and J dropped 2 bases, with 16 bases sitting between them. CDR1 is SEHNR, CDR2 FQNEAQ, per germline (reference sequence). The CDR3 DNA sequence: TGTGCCAGCAGCAATCTAAATCGGGAAGCCTACGAGCAGTACTTC. It is translated as CASSNLNREAYEQYF. Based on the CDR3 plus reference TRBV7-9 and TRBJ2-7, the full variable domain is DTGVSQNPRHKITKRGQNVTFRCDPISEHNRLYWYRQTLGQGPEFLTYFQNEAQLEKSRLLSDRFSAERPKGSFSTLEIQRTEQGDSAMYLCASSNLNREAYEQYFGPGTRLTVT.

The chain carries TRBV29-1 and TRBJ2-7, with D perhaps matching TRBD1 or TRBD2 (5 bases each). CDR1 is SQVTM and CDR2 is ANQGSEA in the germline V gene. Trimming took off 4 bases at V and 2 bases at J, with 9 bases between the two ends. This CDR3 contains 12 residues. The CDR3 DNA follows: TGCAGCGTTGGGGACGGAGCCTACGAGCAGTACTTC. This gives the protein CSVGDGAYEQYF.

This clonotype was seen repeatedly, ten times or more. V and J are TRBV20-1 and TRBJ2-7, with 14 positions matching TRBD2. Trimming cost V 1 base and J 0 bases; bases outside gene matches: 5. Germline assignment: CDR1 DFQATT and CDR2 SNEGSKA (reference sequence). The CDR3 consists of 17 residues. The CDR3 coding sequence is TGCAGTGCTAGAGCGACTAGCGGGAGGGTTAGCTCCTACGAGCAGTACTTC. Its translation: CSARATSGRVSSYEQYF.

The chain links TRBV6-5 to TRBJ1-2; D is perhaps TRBD1 (6 bases). With 2 bases removed from V and 2 bases from J, the gap between germline ends came to 9 bases. CDR3 length: 14 residues. CDR1 MNHEY and CDR2 SVGAGI come from the germline V gene. The CDR3 protein is CASSYGGGNYGYTF. In DNA, the CDR3 is TGTGCCAGCAGTTACGGGGGCGGAAACTATGGCTACACCTTC.

This clonotype has only a few counts. The rearrangement links TRBV7-9 to TRBJ1-2; TRBD1 matches 7 bases. Unmatched junction bases numbered 6, after V lost 0 bases and J lost 14 bases. The CDR3 runs 12 residues. Germline V gene data show CDR1 as SEHNR and CDR2 as FQNEAQ (reference sequence). The CDR3 sequence is CASSLADRAWTF. For the CDR3, the DNA is TGTGCCAGCAGCTTAGCCGACAGGGCGTGGACCTTC.

This clonotype was recorded many times. This sequence joins TRBV20-1 and TRBJ1-1, with a possible D match to TRBD1 (6 bases). The CDR3 runs to 13 residues. The V gene lost 4 bases and the J gene lost 0 bases, with 9 bases spanning the gap. Germline CDR1 and CDR2: DFQATT and SNEGSKA (reference sequence). CDR3 nucleotides: TGCAGTGCTACCGGACAGCTGAACACTGAAGCTTTCTTT. This gives the protein CSATGQLNTEAFF.

The sample holds many counts of this clonotype. This chain joins TRBV7-2 and TRBJ2-7; TRBD2 matches at 9 bases. The germline CDR1 and CDR2 sequences are SGHTA and FQGNSA. The CDR3 loop spans 15 amino acids. With V trimmed by 5 bases and J by 4 bases, 9 bases remained unmatched. The CDR3 DNA follows: TGTGCCAGCAGCCCGAGCGCGGGAGGGCCGTACGAGCAGTACTTC. This sequence encodes CASSPSAGGPYEQYF.

This clonotype has at least ten counts. CDR3 loop: CASSMAGATNEKLFF. In nucleotides, the CDR3 is TGTGCCAGTAGTATGGCAGGGGCAACTAATGAAAAACTGTTTTTT. The chain links TRBV19 to TRBJ1-4, with TRBD1 as a possible D gene (6 bases). The ends were cut back, 3 bases at V and 0 bases at J, with 8 bases in the middle. CDR1 is LNHDA, CDR2 SQIVND, per germline (reference sequence). This CDR3 comprises 15 residues.

This clonotype was observed at least ten times. CDR3 sequence (DNA): TGTGCCAGCAGCCCGCCCGGGCCGCGGAACACCATATATTTT. Translation: CASSPPGPRNTIYF. The V call is TRBV14, the J call TRBJ1-3; no clear D gene. Germline assignment: CDR1 SGHDN and CDR2 FVKESK. The V gene lost 4 bases and the J gene lost 7 bases, with 14 bases spanning the gap. The CDR3 sequence is 14 residues long.

The table lists this clonotype with a few counts. This chain links TRBV19 with TRBJ1-1; the D gene is possibly TRBD1 (5 bases). The CDR3 is made up of 15 amino acids. From germline, CDR1 is LNHDA and CDR2 SQIVND (reference sequence). Trimming stripped 0 bases from V and 6 bases from J, with 14 bases between. Here the CDR3 DNA reads TGTGCCAGTAGTATAGATTGGGGCAGGGACCCTGAAGCTTTCTTT. Amino acids: CASSIDWGRDPEAFF.